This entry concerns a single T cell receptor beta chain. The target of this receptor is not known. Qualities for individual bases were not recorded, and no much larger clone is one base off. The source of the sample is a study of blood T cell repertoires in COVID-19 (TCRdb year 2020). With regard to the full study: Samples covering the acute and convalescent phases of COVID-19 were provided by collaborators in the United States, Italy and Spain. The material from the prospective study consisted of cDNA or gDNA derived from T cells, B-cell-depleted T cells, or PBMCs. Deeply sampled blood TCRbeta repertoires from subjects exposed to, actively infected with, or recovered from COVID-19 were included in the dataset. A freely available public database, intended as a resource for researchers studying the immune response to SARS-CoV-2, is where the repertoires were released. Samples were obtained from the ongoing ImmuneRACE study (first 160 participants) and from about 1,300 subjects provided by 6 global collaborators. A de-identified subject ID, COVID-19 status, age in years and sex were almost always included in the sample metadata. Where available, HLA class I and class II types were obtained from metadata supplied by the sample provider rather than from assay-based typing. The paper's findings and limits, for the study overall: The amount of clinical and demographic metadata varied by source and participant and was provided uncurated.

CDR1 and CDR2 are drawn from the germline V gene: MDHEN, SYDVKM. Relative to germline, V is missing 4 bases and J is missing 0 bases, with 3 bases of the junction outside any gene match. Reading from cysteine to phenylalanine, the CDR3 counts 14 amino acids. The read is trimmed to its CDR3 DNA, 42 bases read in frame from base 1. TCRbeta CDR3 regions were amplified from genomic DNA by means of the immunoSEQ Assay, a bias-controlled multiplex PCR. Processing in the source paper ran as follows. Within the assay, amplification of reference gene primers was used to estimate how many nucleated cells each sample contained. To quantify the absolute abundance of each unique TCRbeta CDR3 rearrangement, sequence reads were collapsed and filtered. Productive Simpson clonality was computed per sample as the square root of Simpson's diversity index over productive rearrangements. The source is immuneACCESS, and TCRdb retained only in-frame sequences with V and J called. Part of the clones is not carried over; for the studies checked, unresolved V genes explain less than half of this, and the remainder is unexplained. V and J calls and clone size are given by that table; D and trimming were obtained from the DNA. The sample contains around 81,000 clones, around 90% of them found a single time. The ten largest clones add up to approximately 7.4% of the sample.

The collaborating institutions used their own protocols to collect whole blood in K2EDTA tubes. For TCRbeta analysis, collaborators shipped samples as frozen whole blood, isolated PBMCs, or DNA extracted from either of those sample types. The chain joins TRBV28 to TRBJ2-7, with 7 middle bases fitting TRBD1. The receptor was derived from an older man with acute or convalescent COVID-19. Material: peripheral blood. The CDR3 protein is CASSSPGGSYEQYF. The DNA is TGTGCCAGCAGTTCTCCAGGGGGCTCCTACGAGCAGTACTTC. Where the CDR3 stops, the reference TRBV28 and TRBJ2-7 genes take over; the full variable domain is DVKVTQSSRYLVKRTGEKVFLECVQDMDHENMFWYRQDPGLGLRLIYFSYDVKMKEKGDIPEGYSVSREKKERFSLILESASTNQTSMYLCASSSPGGSYEQYFGPGTRLTVT.